These 18 T cell receptor beta chains were all obtained from the same sample, sequenced in a study of blood T cells in healthy people across ages. With a J-beta primer mix and a sample-barcoded 5' primer, a second PCR ran roughly 6 to 11 cycles. In TCRdb, the 5' RACE reads were re-called with MiXCR into one record per CDR3 protein. Counted here are about 1 million distinct CDR3 sequences, 45% occurring once; the ten biggest clones make up approximately 17%. Sample: blood. The receptors were gathered from a woman aged 55-69 years in good health.

To note about this clonotype: A read error may produce the germline difference seen at one junction end. This sequence joins TRBV4-1 and TRBJ2-3; 9 nucleotides agree with TRBD1. Germline V CDR1 and CDR2: MGHRA, YSYEKL. The length of the CDR3 is 15 residues. Written as DNA, the CDR3 is TGCGCCAGCAGCCCGGACAGGGGAAGGGCAGATGCGCAGTATTTT. Translated: CASSPDRGRADAQYF.

J is TRBJ2-7 and V is TRBV6-5; tentatively, D is TRBD2 (6 bases). The germline CDR1 and CDR2 sequences are MNHEY and SVGAGI. CDR3 length: 15 amino acids. The germline V and J ends were trimmed by 0 bases and 7 bases, with 16 bases remaining between them. The CDR3, as DNA: TGTGCCAGCAGTTACTCGCCCGGGGGAAAGGTAGAGCAGTACTTC. Translation: CASSYSPGGKVEQYF.

The chain couples TRBV20-1 to TRBJ2-5; 12 nucleotides align to TRBD2. Germline loops: CDR1 DFQATT, CDR2 SNEGSKA (reference sequence). The CDR3 spans 16 residues. The trim removed 4 bases at V and 5 bases at J, leaving 11 bases unmatched. The CDR3 bases are TGCAGTGCTATGCCGGGACTAGCGGGTATTTTGGAGACCCAGTACTTC. Protein: CSAMPGLAGILETQYF.

Only a few counts were recorded for this clonotype. V is TRBV18 and J is TRBJ2-5; D call uncertain. V was shortened by 3 bases and J by 1 base, with 12 bases between the two germline ends. The length of the CDR3 is 15 residues. Germline V gene lookup returns CDR1 KGHSH and CDR2 LQKENI. CDR3 in amino acids: CASSPLARLQETQYF. The CDR3 DNA sequence: TGTGCCAGCTCACCCCTCGCGCGTCTCCAAGAGACCCAGTACTTC.

This chain connects TRBV10-2 to TRBJ1-4, with D unresolved. V dropped 7 bases and J dropped 5 bases, with 5 bases sitting between them. The V gene's germline CDR1 is WSHSY and CDR2 SAAADI. The CDR3 runs to 11 residues. CDR3 loop: CASTRNEKLFF. DNA for the CDR3: TGCGCCAGCACCCGAAATGAAAAACTGTTTTTT.

This clonotype occurred a few times. This chain uses TRBV7-9 with TRBJ2-3; no clear D. V was clipped by 6 bases and J by 0 bases, with 10 bases between them. This CDR3 contains 14 residues. Germline loops: CDR1 SEHNR, CDR2 FQNEAQ (reference sequence). CDR3 nucleotides: TGTGCCAGCAGGCCCCCCCGGAGCACAGATACGCAGTATTTT. Translating gives CASRPPRSTDTQYF.

This clonotype was seen many times. The CDR3 DNA follows: TGTGCCAGCAGCCGCGGAGGAGCGAACCCCTACGAGCAGTACTTC. It codes for CASSRGGANPYEQYF. The rearrangement uses TRBV4-2 and TRBJ2-7, with D tentatively TRBD2 (5 bases). Trimming removed 4 bases from V and 2 bases from J, with 15 bases in between. The CDR3 runs to 15 residues. Germline CDR1 reads LGHNA; CDR2 reads YNFKEQ.

This clonotype was found once. V is TRBV12-3 or TRBV12-4 and J is TRBJ2-1; the D call may be TRBD1 or TRBD2 (5 bases each). The CDR3 is made up of 14 amino acids. V was pared by 4 bases and J by 7 bases, with 14 bases between. DNA for the CDR3: TGTGCCAGCAGTTCTCCTCCGGGGCTAAATGAGCAGTTCTTC. Its protein is CASSSPPGLNEQFF.

The gene calls are TRBV6-5 and TRBJ2-1; 10 bases are shared with TRBD2. The CDR3 covers 15 residues. The V gene end was trimmed by 4 bases and the J gene end by 8 bases; junction bases not matched to a gene: 8. Germline-derived CDR1 and CDR2 are MNHEY and SVGAGI. CDR3 nucleotide sequence: TGTGCCAGCAGTTCCCTGGGACTAGCGATATATGAGCAGTTCTTC. It translates to CASSSLGLAIYEQFF.

This clonotype was recorded only once. The chain carries TRBV5-1 and TRBJ2-5, with D maybe TRBD2 (6 bases). Near its end, the DNA agrees better with TRBJ2-7, so the J call may be wrong. Germline V gene data show CDR1 as SGHRS and CDR2 as YFSETQ. The CDR3 contains 13 residues. This CDR3 reads CASSPTGSLEQYF. The CDR3 DNA reads TGCGCCAGCAGCCCTACCGGGAGCCTCGAGCAGTACTTC.

V is TRBV12-3 or TRBV12-4 and J is TRBJ2-2, with no clear D. This CDR3 is built from 16 residues. V dropped 6 bases and J dropped 2 bases, with 16 bases sitting between them. This CDR3 reads CASRIWRGTNTGELFF. DNA of the CDR3: TGTGCCAGCAGAATCTGGCGAGGAACAAACACCGGGGAGCTGTTTTTT.

This clonotype came up a few times. The CDR3: CASSQDPTRETQYF. For the CDR3, the DNA is TGTGCCAGCAGCCAAGACCCGACAAGGGAGACCCAGTACTTC. The chain uses TRBV3-1 and TRBJ2-5, with D unresolved. The CDR3 is 14 residues long. V shed 0 bases and J shed 5 bases, with 10 bases lying between them. Germline V gene sequence: CDR1 LGHDT, CDR2 YNNKEL (reference sequence).

The J gene is TRBJ1-6, the V gene TRBV7-3; D is uncertain. V was shortened by 5 bases and J by 6 bases, with 8 bases between the two germline ends. The CDR3 length is 13 residues. Germline CDR1 SGHTA, CDR2 FQGTGA. The CDR3, as DNA: TGTGCCAGCAGCGCATCCGCTAATTCACCCCTCCACTTT. Amino acids: CASSASANSPLHF.

The chain links TRBV13 to TRBJ2-3; 11 bases are shared with TRBD2. J was trimmed by 2 bases and V by 4 bases; bases with no gene match: 8. The CDR3 totals 17 residues. From germline, CDR1 is PRHDT and CDR2 FYEKMQ (reference sequence). CDR3 amino acids: CASSSPRLAGSTDTQYF. CDR3 DNA: TGTGCCAGCAGCTCACCCAGACTAGCGGGATCCACAGATACGCAGTATTTT.

V and J are TRBV28 and TRBJ2-3, with D tentatively TRBD1 or TRBD2 (5 bases each). Germline V gene lookup returns CDR1 MDHEN and CDR2 SYDVKM. The V end was cut by 5 bases, the J end by 0 bases, with 15 bases between. This CDR3 comprises 16 residues. Written as DNA, the CDR3 is TGTGCCAGCAGTGGGGCCCGGGACCCAAGCACAGATACGCAGTATTTT. Amino acid sequence: CASSGARDPSTDTQYF.

This clonotype was found many times. CDR3 sequence: CSAAQGTGANVLTF. DNA for the CDR3: TGCAGTGCTGCCCAGGGGACAGGGGCCAACGTCCTGACTTTC. The V call is TRBV20-1, the J call TRBJ2-6; TRBD1 might be the D (6 bases). The CDR3 has 14 amino acids. V lost 5 bases and J 4 bases, leaving 12 bases between the germline ends. CDR1 is DFQATT, CDR2 SNEGSKA, per germline (reference sequence).

The rearrangement joins TRBV5-1 to TRBJ1-6; no firm D call. Germline CDR1 SGHRS, CDR2 YFSETQ. Trimming took 1 base from V and 4 from J, leaving 6 bases between them. This CDR3 spans 14 amino acids. In DNA, the CDR3 is TGCGCCAGCAGCTTGACAGTTTATAATTCACCCCTCCACTTT. It translates to CASSLTVYNSPLHF.

This clonotype was found a few times. The chain uses TRBV7-9 and TRBJ1-2; D call uncertain. Germline lookup yields CDR1 SEHNR and CDR2 FQNEAQ (reference sequence). V gave up 3 bases and J gave up 4 bases, with 21 bases separating them. This CDR3 has 17 amino acids. CDR3: CASSFPNRERRTYGYTF. The CDR3 nucleotides are TGTGCCAGCAGCTTCCCCAACCGGGAGCGACGCACCTATGGCTACACCTTC.